This record looks at one T cell receptor (beta chain) sequence and its context. This entry comes from a study of blood T cell repertoires in COVID-19. Study information: Italy, Spain and the United States were the sources of the convalescent and acute COVID-19 samples.

Per the germline V gene, CDR1 is LNHNV and CDR2 is YYDKDF (reference sequence). The CDR3 covers 14 residues. The V end was cut by 5 bases, the J end by 5 bases, with 15 bases between. In the authors' methods: Nucleated cell counts were estimated from reference gene primer amplification. The repertoire was sequenced with immunoSEQ multiplex PCR; TCRdb's copy has only in-frame clones and lacks some. D and trimming come from the DNA, and the V and J calls and clone size come from that table. The sample records under 300,000 clones, around 90% being singletons. The sample was peripheral blood. This receptor was identified in a woman in her sixties with COVID-19, enrolled during active disease. V and J are TRBV15 and TRBJ2-5, with a possible D match to TRBD1 (7 bases). The CDR3 protein is CATSGGGAWETQYF. The CDR3 DNA reads as TGTGCCACCAGCGGAGGGGGCGCGTGGGAGACCCAGTACTTC.